This TCR beta chain derives from a study of shared clonotypes between healthy human individuals. For the study at large: The plates for each donor numbered three CD4 naive, three CD4 memory, two CD8 naive and one CD8 memory.

The germline CDR1 and CDR2 sequences are SGHTA and FQGNSA. With 1 base removed from V and 2 bases from J, the gap between germline ends came to 12 bases. The CDR3 spans 15 residues. Sequenced by immunoSEQ multiplex PCR; TCRdb stores in-frame clones only, minus some. The sample yields fewer than 400,000 clones, less than 85% seen once. Naive CD45RA+ and memory CD45RA-negative subsets were split from CD4+ cells. Study-level results: It was the non-shared clonotypes that had lower generation probabilities than clonotypes shared by all four donors.

As to this clone: Its antigen is as yet unknown.

The chain couples TRBV7-2 to TRBJ2-7; perhaps TRBD2 as D (6 bases). The source of this sequence is a man under 40 in good health. Sequenced: memory CD4+ T cells sorted from blood. Sample subset: CD45RA-negative fraction. This chain's CDR3 is CASSLVSGSTYEQYF. The CDR3 DNA reads TGTGCCAGCAGCTTAGTTTCCGGGAGCACCTACGAGCAGTACTTC.